These 12 T cell receptor beta chains came from one sample sequenced in a study of technical replicates of blood from a few donors. Only in-frame clones appear in the TCRdb table, and some are missing; sequencing was by immunoSEQ multiplex PCR. The profile covers around 60,000 clones, with about 92% appearing a single time and about 4.5% taken by the ten largest. Sequencing was performed on PBMCs. The receptor set was obtained from a human donor in good health. Some clones in this sample may be carry-over from other donors' samples.

The V and J genes are TRBV4-3 and TRBJ2-1; 12 bases map to TRBD2. The CDR3 is made up of 17 amino acids. Germline-derived CDR1 and CDR2 are LGHNA and YSLEER. Trimming took 1 base from V and 7 from J; bases not matched to a gene: 8. CDR3 sequence reads: CASSQAPSSGGVNEQFF. In nucleotides, the CDR3 is TGCGCCAGCAGCCAAGCCCCTTCTAGCGGGGGGGTGAATGAGCAGTTCTTC.

The chain combines TRBV19 with TRBJ2-4; TRBD1 matches 11 bases. Germline CDR1 and CDR2: LNHDA and SQIVND (reference sequence). The CDR3 runs 15 residues. Unmatched junction bases numbered 8, after V lost 6 bases and J lost 7 bases. The DNA for the CDR3 is TGTGCCAGTAGAGCTCCGGACAGGGGGCTTAACATTCAGTACTTC. As protein: CASRAPDRGLNIQYF.

The chain joins TRBV4-3 to TRBJ2-5; TRBD2 is a possible D gene (6 bases). Trimming took off 0 bases at V and 5 bases at J, with 13 bases between the two ends. Germline V lookup: CDR1 LGHNA, CDR2 YSLEER. The CDR3 sequence is 15 residues long. The CDR3: CASSQDGEGRETQYF. The CDR3 DNA reads as TGCGCCAGCAGCCAAGATGGCGAGGGGAGGGAGACCCAGTACTTC.

This clone was counted only a few times. The gene calls are TRBV5-1 and TRBJ2-2, with TRBD1 matching over 9 bases. This CDR3 comprises 17 residues. The V gene end was trimmed by 1 base and the J gene end by 5 bases; junction bases not matched to a gene: 9. Germline CDR1 is SGHRS and CDR2 is YFSETQ. CDR3 in DNA: TGCGCCAGCAGCTTGACGAAGACAGGGGGAGAAACCGGGGAGCTGTTTTTT. It is translated as CASSLTKTGGETGELFF.

This sequence joins TRBV21-1 and TRBJ2-3; the table's D call, TRBD2, has no DNA check behind it. TRBV21-1 is annotated as a pseudogene. The CDR3 covers 19 residues. This CDR3 reads CASSPTGHIAGGSTDTQYF. The CDR3 DNA follows: TGTGCCAGCAGCCCGACCGGCCATATCGCGGGGGGCAGCACAGATACGCAGTATTTT.

CDR3 DNA: TGTGCCAGCAGCCGCATATCTTTGGGGCTCCAAGAGACCCAGTACTTC. Its protein is CASSRISLGLQETQYF. The chain employs TRBV14 and TRBJ2-5; maybe TRBD1 (5 bases). With 4 bases removed from V and 1 base from J, the gap between germline ends came to 16 bases. The V gene's germline CDR1 is SGHDN and CDR2 FVKESK. This CDR3 has 16 residues.

The table lists this clone with a count of one. This chain uses TRBV2 with TRBJ1-2, with D hard to call. The CDR3 runs 19 residues. V was pared by 7 bases and J by 5 bases, with 32 bases between. Germline V gene sequence: CDR1 SNHLY, CDR2 FYNNEI. CDR3 sequence: CASNPYPRPDSRDGYGYTF. The DNA of the CDR3 is TGTGCCAGCAACCCATACCCCCGGCCGGACTCCCGTGATGGGTATGGCTACACCTTC.

The CDR3 nucleotides are TGTGCCAGTAGTATCGATAGCGGGGGGGCCTCTGGGGCCAACGTCCTGACTTTC. It codes for CASSIDSGGASGANVLTF. V gene TRBV19 combines with J gene TRBJ2-6, with 11 bases identical to TRBD2. Trimming cost V 3 bases and J 0 bases; bases outside gene matches: 4. CDR1 is LNHDA, CDR2 SQIVND, per germline (reference sequence). CDR3 size: 18 residues.

Here the CDR3 reads CASSLWGRFGTDTQYF. The CDR3 DNA follows: TGTGCCAGCAGCTTATGGGGGAGGTTCGGCACAGATACGCAGTATTTT. The J gene is TRBJ2-3, the V gene TRBV7-2; tentatively, D is TRBD2 (6 bases). Germline CDR1 is SGHTA and CDR2 is FQGNSA. This CDR3 comprises 16 residues. V shed 2 bases and J shed 1 base, with 13 bases lying between them.

The chain carries TRBV19 and TRBJ2-3; 7 bases align to TRBD2. The CDR3 consists of 14 residues. Unmatched junction bases numbered 6, after V lost 5 bases and J lost 4 bases. CDR1 is LNHDA and CDR2 is SQIVND in the germline V gene (reference sequence). CDR3 residues: CASSPREGADTQYF. CDR3 nucleotides: TGTGCCAGTAGTCCTAGGGAGGGCGCAGATACGCAGTATTTT.

This clone was seen once. The chain carries TRBV7-3 and TRBJ2-2, with 7 positions matching TRBD1. Trimming at V came to 2 bases and at J to 6 bases, leaving 6 bases not matched to a gene. CDR1 and CDR2 from the germline V gene are SGHTA and FQGTGA. The CDR3 is 15 amino acids. As DNA, the CDR3 is TGTGCCAGCAGCTTAGTGAGACAGGGACCCGGGGAGCTGTTTTTT. It is translated as CASSLVRQGPGELFF. The full variable domain, with the rest looked up from reference TRBV7-3 and TRBJ2-2, is GAGVSQTPSNKVTEKGKYVELRCDPISGHTALYWYRQSLGQGPEFLIYFQGTGAADDSGLPNDRFFAVRPEGSVSTLKIQRTERGDSAVYLCASSLVRQGPGELFFGEGSRLTVL.

V usage is TRBV30 and J usage is TRBJ2-7, with 8 nucleotides matching TRBD1. V lost 2 bases, J lost 3 bases, and 6 bases stayed unmatched. The CDR3 sequence is 14 residues long. Germline CDR1 reads GTSNPN; CDR2 reads SVGIG (reference sequence). CDR3: CAWSTGTGNYEQYF. The CDR3 DNA reads TGTGCCTGGAGTACGGGGACAGGAAACTACGAGCAGTACTTC.